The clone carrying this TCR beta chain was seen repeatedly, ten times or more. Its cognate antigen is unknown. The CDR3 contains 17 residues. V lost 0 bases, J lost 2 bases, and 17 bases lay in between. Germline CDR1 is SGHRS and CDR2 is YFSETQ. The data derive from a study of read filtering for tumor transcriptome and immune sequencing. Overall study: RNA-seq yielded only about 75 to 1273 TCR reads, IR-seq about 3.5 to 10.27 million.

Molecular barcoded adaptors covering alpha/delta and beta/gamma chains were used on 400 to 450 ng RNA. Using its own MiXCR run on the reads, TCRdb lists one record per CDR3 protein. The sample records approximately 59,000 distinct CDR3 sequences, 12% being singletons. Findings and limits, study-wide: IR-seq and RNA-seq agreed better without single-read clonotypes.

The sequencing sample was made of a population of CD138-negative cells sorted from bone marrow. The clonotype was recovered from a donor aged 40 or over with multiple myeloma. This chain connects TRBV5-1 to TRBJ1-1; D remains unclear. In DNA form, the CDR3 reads TGCGCCAGCAGCTTGGGGACCGCCCGAGCAGTAAACACTGAAGCTTTCTTT. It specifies CASSLGTARAVNTEAFF.